The clone carrying this T cell receptor (beta chain) was seen a few times. Antigen specificity is unknown. The data derive from a study of T-cell memory formation after mild COVID-19. Background on the study: Largely, the TCR clusters proved donor specific.

A 5'RACE reaction primed in the constant segment made cDNA libraries of TCR alpha and TCR beta, and these carried sample barcodes and UMIs. MiXCR, run by TCRdb on the 5' RACE reads, gives a single entry per CDR3 protein. The table lists about 470,000 distinct CDR3 sequences, 20% to 25% of them singletons. General study findings and limits: Memory from before infection featured some responding clones, which suggests cross-reactive memory joined.

V shed 4 bases, J shed 3 bases, and the junction held 7 bases outside the gene matches. The CDR3 length is 15 residues. Germline V CDR1 and CDR2: SGHAT, FQNNGV. The V and J genes are TRBV11-2 and TRBJ2-7; 9 bases fit TRBD1. The TCR comes from an adult woman who had mild COVID-19 (a few samples of this study predate the infection). Cell type and time point are not known. The sequenced material came from PBMCs or a T cell subset sorted from them (not recorded which). CDR3 loop: CASSYPGQGFYEQYF. CDR3 coding DNA: TGTGCCAGCAGCTACCCGGGACAGGGTTTCTACGAGCAGTACTTC.